This TCR beta chain was identified during a study of CD8+CD57+ T cells in acquired aplastic anemia. For CDR3 and TCR beta VDJ profiling, genomic DNA was the template used. Each CDR3 protein is one row after TCRdb ran MiXCR on the reads. Of about 190,000 distinct CDR3 sequences listed, less than 70% are singletons. The CDR3 covers 13 residues. Germline loops: CDR1 SGHRS, CDR2 YFSETQ. V shed 0 bases and J shed 5 bases, with 8 bases lying between them. This clonotype was counted ten times or more. The chain carries TRBV5-1 and TRBJ1-1, with D possibly TRBD1 on 5 matching bases. The sequence came from a human donor in good health, serving as a control. Material: sorted CD4+, CD8+, or CD8+CD57+ T cells (not recorded which) from PBMCs. CDR3 residues: CASSLDGGTEAFF. CDR3 coding DNA: TGCGCCAGCAGCTTGGATGGGGGAACTGAAGCTTTCTTT.